Given below is one T cell receptor beta chain in context. This sample was taken from a study of T cell clonotyping in hematopoietic cell transplantation. Germline CDR1 reads MGHRA; CDR2 reads YSYEKL. The length of the CDR3 is 15 residues. V was shortened by 3 bases and J by 0 bases, with 9 bases between the two germline ends. The method was immunoSEQ multiplex PCR; TCRdb's version includes in-frame clones alone and lacks a portion of them. This table holds 40,000 to 45,000 clones, 94% found once. The sequenced sample was peripheral blood mononuclear cells. This chain connects TRBV4-1 to TRBJ2-4, with D hard to call. The sequence came from a woman aged 45 to 65 in good health. Some clones in this sample may be carry-over from other donors' samples. The CDR3 bases are TGCGCCAGCAGCCATCCCTTTCTAGCCAAAAACATTCAGTACTTC. Translating gives CASSHPFLAKNIQYF.